This T cell receptor beta chain was recovered during a study of T cells in localized non-small cell lung cancer. Study results and limitations: Uninvolved adjacent lung had higher T cell clonality than tumor and all other tissues.

Comments on this clone: Its target is not known.

Libraries were prepared by immunoSEQ multiplex PCR; TCRdb keeps only in-frame clonotypes and omits some of them. The sample consists of about 20,000 clones, around 87% of them appearing once. This CDR3 has 16 residues. The germline gives CDR1 SGHNT, CDR2 YYREEE (reference sequence). Trimming cost V 4 bases and J 2 bases; bases outside gene matches: 5. This clonotype originated in a man aged 35 to 69 with stage II squamous cell lung carcinoma. Here the sequenced sample was PBMCs, taken before any cancer treatment. The chain couples TRBV5-4 to TRBJ2-5; the match to TRBD2 covers 13 bases. CDR3 amino acids: CASSPGLAGVQETQYF. The CDR3 DNA reads TGTGCCAGCAGCCCAGGACTAGCGGGAGTACAAGAGACCCAGTACTTC. Looking up the rest from reference TRBV5-4 and TRBJ2-5 gives the full variable domain: ETGVTQSPTHLIKTRGQQVTLRCSSQSGHNTVSWYQQALGQGPQFIFQYYREEENGRGNFPPRFSGLQFPNYSSELNVNALELDDSALYLCASSPGLAGVQETQYFGPGTRLLVL.